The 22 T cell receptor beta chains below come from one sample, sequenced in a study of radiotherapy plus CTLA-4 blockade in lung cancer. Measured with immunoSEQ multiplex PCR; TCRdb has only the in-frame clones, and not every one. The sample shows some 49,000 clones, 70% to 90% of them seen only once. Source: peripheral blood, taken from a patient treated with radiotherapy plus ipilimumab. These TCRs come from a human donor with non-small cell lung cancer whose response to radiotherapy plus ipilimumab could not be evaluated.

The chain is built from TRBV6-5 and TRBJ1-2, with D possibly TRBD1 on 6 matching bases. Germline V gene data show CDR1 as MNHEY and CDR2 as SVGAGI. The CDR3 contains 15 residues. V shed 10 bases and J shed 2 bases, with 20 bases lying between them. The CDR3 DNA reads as TGTGCCACGCGTGAGGGGGGGGTGAGGAACTATGGCTACACCTTC. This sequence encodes CATREGGVRNYGYTF.

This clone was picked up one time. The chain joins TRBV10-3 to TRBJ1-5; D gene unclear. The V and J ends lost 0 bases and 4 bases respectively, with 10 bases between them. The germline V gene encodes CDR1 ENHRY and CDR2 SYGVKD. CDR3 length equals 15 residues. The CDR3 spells CAISESSVGNQPQHF. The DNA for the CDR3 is TGTGCCATCAGTGAGTCATCAGTCGGGAATCAGCCCCAGCATTTT.

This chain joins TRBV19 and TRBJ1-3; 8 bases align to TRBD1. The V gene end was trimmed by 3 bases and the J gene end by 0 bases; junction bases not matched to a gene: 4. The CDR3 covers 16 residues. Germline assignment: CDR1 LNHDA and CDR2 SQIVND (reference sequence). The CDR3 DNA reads TGTGCCAGTAGTATTGGGACAGGTTACTCTGGAAACACCATATATTTT. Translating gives CASSIGTGYSGNTIYF.

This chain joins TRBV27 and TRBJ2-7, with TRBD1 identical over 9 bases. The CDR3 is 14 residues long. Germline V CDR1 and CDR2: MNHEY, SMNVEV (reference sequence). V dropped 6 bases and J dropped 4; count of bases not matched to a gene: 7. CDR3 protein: CASSPGTGPYEQYF. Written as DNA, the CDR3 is TGTGCCAGCAGCCCCGGGACAGGGCCTTACGAGCAGTACTTC.

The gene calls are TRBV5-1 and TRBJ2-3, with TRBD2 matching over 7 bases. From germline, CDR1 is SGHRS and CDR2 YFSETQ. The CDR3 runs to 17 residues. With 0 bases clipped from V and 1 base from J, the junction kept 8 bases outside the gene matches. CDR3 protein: CASSLAWAGDGTDTQYF. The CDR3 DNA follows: TGCGCCAGCAGCTTGGCCTGGGCGGGAGATGGCACAGATACGCAGTATTTT.

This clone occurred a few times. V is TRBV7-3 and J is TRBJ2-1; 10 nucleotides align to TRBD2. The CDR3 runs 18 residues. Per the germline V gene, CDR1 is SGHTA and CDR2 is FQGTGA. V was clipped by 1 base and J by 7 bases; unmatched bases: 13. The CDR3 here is CASSLIAAAGGPRNEQFF. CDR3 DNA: TGTGCCAGCAGCTTAATCGCGGCAGCGGGAGGGCCTCGGAATGAGCAGTTCTTC.

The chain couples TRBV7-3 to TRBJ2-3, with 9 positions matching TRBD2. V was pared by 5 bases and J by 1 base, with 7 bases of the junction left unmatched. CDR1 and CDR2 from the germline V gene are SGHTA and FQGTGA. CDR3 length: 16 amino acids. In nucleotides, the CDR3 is TGTGCCAGCAGCATCCCGACTAGCGGCGGCACAGATACGCAGTATTTT. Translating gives CASSIPTSGGTDTQYF.

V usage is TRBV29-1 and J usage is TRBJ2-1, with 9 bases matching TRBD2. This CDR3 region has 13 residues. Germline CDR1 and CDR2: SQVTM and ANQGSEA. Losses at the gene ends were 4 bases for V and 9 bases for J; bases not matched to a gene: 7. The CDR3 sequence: CSVGNSGSSEQFF. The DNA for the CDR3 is TGCAGCGTTGGGAATAGCGGGAGTAGTGAGCAGTTCTTC.

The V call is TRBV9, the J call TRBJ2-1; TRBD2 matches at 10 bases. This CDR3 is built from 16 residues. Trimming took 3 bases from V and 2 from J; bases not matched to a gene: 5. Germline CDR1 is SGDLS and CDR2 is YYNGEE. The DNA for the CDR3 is TGTGCCAGCAGCGGGTTAGCGGGAGGACCCTACAATGAGCAGTTCTTC. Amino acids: CASSGLAGGPYNEQFF.

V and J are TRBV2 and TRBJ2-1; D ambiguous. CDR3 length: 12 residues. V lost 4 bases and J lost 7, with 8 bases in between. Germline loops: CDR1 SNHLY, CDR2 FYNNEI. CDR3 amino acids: CASSGLINEQFF. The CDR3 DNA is TGTGCCAGCAGTGGACTTATTAATGAGCAGTTCTTC. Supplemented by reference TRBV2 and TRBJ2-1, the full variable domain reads EPEVTQTPSHQVTQMGQEVILRCVPISNHLYFYWYRQILGQKVEFLVSFYNNEISEKSEIFDDQFSVERPDGSNFTLKIRSTKLEDSAMYFCASSGLINEQFFGPGTRLTVL.

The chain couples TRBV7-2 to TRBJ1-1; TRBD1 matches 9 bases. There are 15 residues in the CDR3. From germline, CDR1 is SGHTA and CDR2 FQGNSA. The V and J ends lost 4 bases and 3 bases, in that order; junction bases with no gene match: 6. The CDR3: CASSSDRGTHTEAFF. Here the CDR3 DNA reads TGTGCCAGCAGCTCGGACAGGGGCACGCACACTGAAGCTTTCTTT. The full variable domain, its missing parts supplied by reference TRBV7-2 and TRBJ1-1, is GAGVSQSPSNKVTEKGKDVELRCDPISGHTALYWYRQSLGQGLEFLIYFQGNSAPDKSGLPSDRFSAERTGGSVSTLTIQRTQQEDSAVYLCASSSDRGTHTEAFFGQGTRLTVV.

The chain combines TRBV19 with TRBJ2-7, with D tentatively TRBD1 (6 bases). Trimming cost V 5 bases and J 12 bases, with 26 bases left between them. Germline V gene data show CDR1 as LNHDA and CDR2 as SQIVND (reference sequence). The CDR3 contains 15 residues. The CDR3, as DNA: TGTGCCAGTAGTGCTCCCGGGACAACCCCAACCATTTTGTACTTC. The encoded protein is CASSAPGTTPTILYF.

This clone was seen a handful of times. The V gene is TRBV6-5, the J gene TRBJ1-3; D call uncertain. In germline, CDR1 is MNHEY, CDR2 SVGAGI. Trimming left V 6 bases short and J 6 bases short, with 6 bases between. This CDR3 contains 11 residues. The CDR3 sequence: CASRTINTIYF. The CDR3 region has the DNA TGTGCCAGCAGGACTATAAACACCATATATTTT.

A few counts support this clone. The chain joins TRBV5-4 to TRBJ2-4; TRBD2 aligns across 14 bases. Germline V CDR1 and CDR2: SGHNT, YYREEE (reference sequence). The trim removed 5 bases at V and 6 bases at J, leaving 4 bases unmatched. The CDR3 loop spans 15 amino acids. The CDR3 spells CASSTGLAGVNIQYF. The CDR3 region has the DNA TGTGCCAGCAGTACGGGACTAGCGGGAGTAAACATTCAGTACTTC.

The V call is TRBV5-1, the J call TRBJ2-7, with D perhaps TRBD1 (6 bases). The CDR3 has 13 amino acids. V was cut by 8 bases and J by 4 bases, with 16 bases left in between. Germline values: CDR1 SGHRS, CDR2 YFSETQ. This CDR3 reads CARTNRVRYEQYF. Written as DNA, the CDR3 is TGCGCCAGGACCAACAGGGTGAGGTACGAGCAGTACTTC.

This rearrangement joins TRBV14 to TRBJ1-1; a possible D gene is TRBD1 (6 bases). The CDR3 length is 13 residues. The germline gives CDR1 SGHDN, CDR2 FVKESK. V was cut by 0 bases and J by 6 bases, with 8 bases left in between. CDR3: CASSQENRAEAFF. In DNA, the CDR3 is TGTGCCAGCAGCCAAGAAAACAGGGCTGAAGCTTTCTTT.

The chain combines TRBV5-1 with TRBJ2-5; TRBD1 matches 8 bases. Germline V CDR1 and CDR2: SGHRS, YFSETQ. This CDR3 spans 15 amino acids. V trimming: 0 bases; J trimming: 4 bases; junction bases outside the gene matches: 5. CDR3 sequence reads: CASSLARTGIETQYF. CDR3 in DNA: TGCGCCAGCAGCTTGGCCCGGACAGGGATAGAGACCCAGTACTTC.

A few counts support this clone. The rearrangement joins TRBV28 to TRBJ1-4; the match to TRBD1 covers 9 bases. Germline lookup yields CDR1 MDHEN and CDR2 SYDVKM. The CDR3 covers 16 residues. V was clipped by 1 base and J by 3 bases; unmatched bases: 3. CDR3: CASSLSGTGPNEKLFF. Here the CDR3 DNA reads TGTGCCAGCAGTTTATCGGGGACAGGGCCTAATGAAAAACTGTTTTTT.

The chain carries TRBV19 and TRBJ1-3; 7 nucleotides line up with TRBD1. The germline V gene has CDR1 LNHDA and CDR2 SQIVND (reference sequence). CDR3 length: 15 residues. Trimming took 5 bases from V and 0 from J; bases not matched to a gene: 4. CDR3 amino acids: CASSGQDSSGNTIYF. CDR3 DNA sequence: TGTGCCAGTAGTGGACAGGATAGCTCTGGAAACACCATATATTTT. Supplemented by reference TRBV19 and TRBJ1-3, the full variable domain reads DGGITQSPKYLFRKEGQNVTLSCEQNLNHDAMYWYRQDPGQGLRLIYYSQIVNDFQKGDIAEGYSVSREKKESFPLTVTSAQKNPTAFYLCASSGQDSSGNTIYFGEGSWLTVV.

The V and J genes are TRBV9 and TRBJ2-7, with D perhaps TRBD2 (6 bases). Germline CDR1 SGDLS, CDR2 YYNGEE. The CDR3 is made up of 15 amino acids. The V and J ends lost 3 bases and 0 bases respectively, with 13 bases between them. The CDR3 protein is CASSAAPEGSYEQYF. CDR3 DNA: TGTGCCAGCAGCGCCGCCCCGGAGGGCTCCTACGAGCAGTACTTC.

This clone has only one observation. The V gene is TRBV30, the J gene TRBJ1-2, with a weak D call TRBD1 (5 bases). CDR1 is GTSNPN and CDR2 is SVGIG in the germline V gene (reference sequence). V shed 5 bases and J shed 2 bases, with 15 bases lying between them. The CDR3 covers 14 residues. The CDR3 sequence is CAWVLPGGNYGYTF. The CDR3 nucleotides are TGTGCCTGGGTCCTCCCGGGGGGGAACTATGGCTACACCTTC.

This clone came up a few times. For the CDR3, the DNA is TGTGCCAGTAGTGGTTCTAGCGGCTCCTACGAGCAGTACTTC. Translation gives CASSGSSGSYEQYF. V usage is TRBV19 and J usage is TRBJ2-7; 7 bases match TRBD2. There are 14 residues in the CDR3. The junction had 4 bases not matched to a gene; V was cut back by 5 bases and J by 0 bases. Germline V lookup: CDR1 LNHDA, CDR2 SQIVND (reference sequence).